The present TCR beta chain was sequenced within a study of tumor and adjacent non-tumor tissue in lung cancer. Study-wide points: Tumor tissue had significantly higher TCR diversity than normal lung.

Three rounds of nested PCR, following a modified ARM-PCR protocol, produced the TCRbeta library. TCRdb ran MiXCR on the multiplex PCR reads and lists one entry per CDR3 protein. This sample has over 100,000 distinct CDR3 sequences, with around 80% found just once. No cell sorting was done before RNA was extracted from the tissue. The CDR3 is 13 residues long. Per germline, CDR1 SGHAT and CDR2 FQNNGV. With regard to this clonotype: Its cognate antigen is unknown. At one boundary the junction diverges from the germline segment, which might be a read error.

This TCR was recovered from an older woman with non-small cell lung cancer. The chain combines TRBV11-2 with TRBJ2-1, with unresolved D. The sample consisted of lung tumor tissue. The CDR3 bases are TGTGCCAGCAATCACCCGAGGAACAATGAGCAGCTATTC. This gives the protein CASNHPRNNEQLF.